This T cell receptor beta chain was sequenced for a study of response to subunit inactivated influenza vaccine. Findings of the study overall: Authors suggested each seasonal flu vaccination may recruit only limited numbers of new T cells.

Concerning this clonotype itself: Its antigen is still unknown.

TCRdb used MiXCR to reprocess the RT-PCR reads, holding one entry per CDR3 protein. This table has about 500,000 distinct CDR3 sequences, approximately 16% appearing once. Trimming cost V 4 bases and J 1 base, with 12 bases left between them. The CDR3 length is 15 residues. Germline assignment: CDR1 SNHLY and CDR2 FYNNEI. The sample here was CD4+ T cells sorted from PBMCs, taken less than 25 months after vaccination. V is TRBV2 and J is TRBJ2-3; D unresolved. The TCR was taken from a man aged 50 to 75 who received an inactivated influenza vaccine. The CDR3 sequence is CASSVAAARTDTQYF. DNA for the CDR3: TGTGCCAGCAGTGTTGCGGCAGCTCGCACAGATACGCAGTATTTT.